These 15 T cell receptor beta chains originate from one sample sequenced in a study of cytomegalovirus exposure and HLA in healthy donors. PCR used 60 Vbeta primers and 13 Jbeta primers. The data were produced by immunoSEQ multiplex PCR, yet TCRdb's version contains in-frame clones alone and is incomplete. Altogether 100,000 or so clones are present, around 82% being singletons, with the ten largest covering approximately 3.6%. The material sequenced was PBMCs. The receptors derive from a woman aged 50 to 65 in good health and CMV-seropositive.

The chain combines TRBV19 with TRBJ1-5; D unresolved. Trimming shortened V by 3 bases and J by 5 bases, and 8 bases separated the two germline ends. Germline V lookup: CDR1 LNHDA, CDR2 SQIVND (reference sequence). This CDR3 is 13 amino acids long. For the CDR3, the DNA is TGTGCCAGTAGTATCCCCCTTTATCAGCCCCAGCATTTT. It encodes CASSIPLYQPQHF.

This clone has more than one count but fewer than ten. V gene TRBV27 combines with J gene TRBJ2-5; 10 nucleotides align to TRBD2. The CDR3 is 16 residues long. Germline V CDR1 and CDR2: MNHEY, SMNVEV (reference sequence). J lost 1 base, V lost 1 base, and 3 bases had no gene match. DNA for the CDR3: TGTGCCAGCAGTTTATGGGAGCGGGGGGGCCAAGAGACCCAGTACTTC. It specifies CASSLWERGGQETQYF.

The chain links TRBV29-1 to TRBJ2-7; 10 positions agree with TRBD1. The V segment lost 6 bases and the J segment 0 bases; nucleotides outside the gene matches: 5. The CDR3 extends over 14 amino acids. Looked up from germline, CDR1 is SQVTM and CDR2 is ANQGSEA. CDR3 loop: CSVLGQGNSYEQYF. CDR3 nucleotide sequence: TGCAGCGTCCTGGGACAGGGGAACTCCTACGAGCAGTACTTC.

This clone was seen only once. The V and J genes are TRBV5-4 and TRBJ1-2; D uncertain. Germline V gene sequence: CDR1 SGHNT, CDR2 YYREEE (reference sequence). Trimming stripped 4 bases from V and 4 bases from J, with 26 bases between. The CDR3 loop spans 18 amino acids. CDR3 in amino acids: CASSLKATHEEISYGYTF. For the CDR3, the DNA is TGTGCCAGCAGCCTGAAAGCCACCCACGAAGAAATAAGCTATGGCTACACCTTC.

The chain couples TRBV9 to TRBJ1-4; D might be TRBD1 (6 bases). Trimming left V 3 bases short and J 10 bases short, with 16 bases between. There are 14 residues in the CDR3. Germline assignment: CDR1 SGDLS and CDR2 YYNGEE. CDR3 coding DNA: TGTGCCAGCAGCGCCACGGGGGGCGCGGGAAAACTGTTTTTT. Translated, it gives CASSATGGAGKLFF.

In its sample, this clone was seen a few times. The chain couples TRBV2 to TRBJ1-4; 11 positions match TRBD1. CDR1 and CDR2 from the germline V gene are SNHLY and FYNNEI. With V trimmed by 2 bases and J by 3 bases, 5 bases remained unmatched. This CDR3 spans 17 amino acids. The CDR3 nucleotides are TGTGCCAGCAGTGAAACCCGGGACAGGGGGTCTAATGAAAAACTGTTTTTT. Translating gives CASSETRDRGSNEKLFF.

This clone was detected once. The chain has TRBV7-9 and TRBJ2-5; D perhaps matches TRBD1 (5 bases). Near its end, the DNA agrees better with TRBJ2-7, so the J call may be wrong. The CDR3 has 15 amino acids. Germline V gives CDR1 SEHNR, CDR2 FQNEAQ (reference sequence). CDR3 bases: TGTGCCAGCAGCTCCAACAGAGCTAGGGGTTACGAGCAGTACTTC. This sequence encodes CASSSNRARGYEQYF.

The rearrangement joins TRBV2 to TRBJ2-7, with 10 nucleotides matching TRBD1. With V trimmed by 6 bases and J by 4 bases, 6 bases remained unmatched. The V gene's germline CDR1 is SNHLY and CDR2 FYNNEI. The CDR3 extends over 14 amino acids. The CDR3 DNA reads TGTGCCAGCAGACCGGGACAGGGGTTTTACGAGCAGTACTTC. Translating it yields CASRPGQGFYEQYF.

This sequence joins TRBV6-1 and TRBJ2-7; 8 bases align to TRBD1. V trimming: 5 bases; J trimming: 3 bases; junction bases outside the gene matches: 9. The CDR3 totals 15 residues. Germline-derived CDR1 and CDR2 are MNHNS and SASEGT. The DNA of the CDR3 is TGTGCCAGCAGTCCGGCCTGGACAGGGAACTACGAGCAGTACTTC. This codes for CASSPAWTGNYEQYF.

The rearrangement uses TRBV11-2 and TRBJ1-2; 9 bases are a match to TRBD1. The germline V gene encodes CDR1 SGHAT and CDR2 FQNNGV. This CDR3 is built from 16 residues. Germline trimming cut 0 bases from V and 6 bases from J; bases unmatched to any gene: 8. The CDR3 protein is CASSLDRWDREHGYTF. The CDR3 nucleotides read TGTGCCAGCAGCTTAGATCGGTGGGACAGGGAACATGGCTACACCTTC.

The rearrangement links TRBV7-9 to TRBJ2-1, with 8 positions matching TRBD2. The V gene end was trimmed by 4 bases and the J gene end by 0 bases; junction bases not matched to a gene: 5. Germline V CDR1 and CDR2: SEHNR, FQNEAQ (reference sequence). CDR3 size: 16 residues. The CDR3 loop is CASSSPGGFSYNEQFF. CDR3 nucleotides: TGTGCCAGCAGCTCCCCGGGGGGGTTCTCCTACAATGAGCAGTTCTTC.

V gene TRBV7-8 combines with J gene TRBJ2-1, with TRBD2 matching over 7 bases. There are 15 residues in the CDR3. CDR1 SGHVS and CDR2 FQNEAQ come from the germline V gene. Trimming removed 1 base from V and 8 bases from J; junction bases left unmatched: 8. Written as DNA, the CDR3 is TGTGCCAGCAGCTTAGAGAGCGGGGAAAGGGATGAGCAGTTCTTC. It yields the protein CASSLESGERDEQFF.

The rearrangement uses TRBV14 and TRBJ2-3; 9 positions match TRBD2. J gave up 5 bases and V 0 bases, and 12 bases lay outside the gene matches. The germline gives CDR1 SGHDN, CDR2 FVKESK. This CDR3 spans 18 amino acids. Here the CDR3 reads CASSQERPGLAIRDTQYF. The CDR3 coding sequence is TGTGCCAGCAGCCAAGAGCGTCCGGGACTAGCAATACGAGATACGCAGTATTTT.

This rearrangement joins TRBV29-1 to TRBJ1-1, with 10 nucleotides matching TRBD1. The junction had 8 bases not matched to a gene; V was cut back by 6 bases and J by 1 base. CDR1 and CDR2 (germline): SQVTM, ANQGSEA. There are 15 residues in the CDR3. The CDR3 region is CSVRTGGRSNTEAFF. The CDR3 nucleotides read TGCAGCGTACGGACAGGGGGACGGTCGAACACTGAAGCTTTCTTT.

This clone was seen a few times. The chain is built from TRBV5-4 and TRBJ2-3; 8 bases line up with TRBD2. CDR3 length: 16 amino acids. Trimming removed 4 bases from V and 3 bases from J; junction bases left unmatched: 10. Germline V gene lookup returns CDR1 SGHNT and CDR2 YYREEE (reference sequence). CDR3 sequence reads: CASSPGGGRETDTQYF. The DNA of the CDR3 is TGTGCCAGCAGCCCTGGCGGGGGGAGGGAGACAGATACGCAGTATTTT.